Sequencing of this TCR beta chain was carried out in a study of blood T cell repertoires in COVID-19. Study details: Samples taken during acute and convalescent COVID-19 were collected in the United States, Italy and Spain. The cDNA or gDNA used as material had been derived from T cells, B-cell-depleted T cells, or PBMCs.

In the original processing: Using reference gene primer amplification, nucleated cell counts were estimated. Clones were read by immunoSEQ multiplex PCR, and TCRdb kept only the in-frame ones, dropping some. The V and J calls and clone size were taken over from that table, and D and trimming were inferred from the DNA. The repertoire includes about 63,000 clones, over 75% of them detected once, and approximately 5.1% sits in the top ten. Germline lookup yields CDR1 SNHLY and CDR2 FYNNEI. CDR3 length: 15 residues. J lost 5 bases, V lost 6 bases, and 12 bases had no gene match. Sequenced: peripheral blood. The V and J genes are TRBV2 and TRBJ2-7, with TRBD2 matching over 8 bases. The source is a human donor in a cohort sampled during active COVID-19. CDR3 loop: CASSLDGTRGHEQYF. The CDR3 region has the DNA TGTGCCAGCAGCCTGGACGGGACTAGGGGACACGAGCAGTACTTC.